These 16 T cell receptor beta chains originate from one sample sequenced in a study of blood T cell repertoires in COVID-19 (TCRdb year 2020). The library came from the immunoSEQ multiplex PCR assay. Not all clones reach the TCRdb copy of this immuneACCESS table, which keeps in-frame sequences only. Checked studies attribute under half of the gap to unresolved V genes and leave the rest unexplained. The sample table contains more than 300,000 clones; only one count was recorded for 88% of them. The top ten constitute more than 1% of the sample. Sequencing used PBMCs or T cells enriched from blood (not recorded which). The origin of the receptors is a woman younger than 35 who had recovered from COVID-19.

The chain employs TRBV25-1 and TRBJ1-1, with 9 nucleotides matching TRBD1. Germline lookup yields CDR1 MGHDK and CDR2 SYGVNS. The CDR3 totals 17 residues. The ends lost 6 bases at V and 0 bases at J; junction bases unmatched: 11. CDR3 sequence: CASRDRGERTLNTEAFF. CDR3 DNA: TGTGCCAGCAGGGACAGGGGCGAAAGAACCTTGAACACTGAAGCTTTCTTT.

This chain connects TRBV7-2 to TRBJ1-5, with unresolved D. Germline V gene sequence: CDR1 SGHTA, CDR2 FQGNSA. The CDR3 length is 13 residues. Trimming took off 3 bases at V and 5 bases at J, with 8 bases between the two ends. The CDR3 nucleotides are TGTGCCAGCAGCTTTTCCCCCTATCAGCCCCAGCATTTT. Protein: CASSFSPYQPQHF.

The V and J genes are TRBV6-6 and TRBJ2-1, with 13 bases identical to TRBD2. From germline, CDR1 is MNHNY and CDR2 SVGAGI (reference sequence). The CDR3 covers 18 residues. The ends lost 5 bases at V and 5 bases at J; junction bases unmatched: 12. The CDR3 sequence is CASSHQLLAGGLHNEQFF. CDR3 bases: TGTGCCAGCAGTCACCAATTACTAGCGGGGGGGCTACACAATGAGCAGTTCTTC.

The chain recombines TRBV7-6 with TRBJ1-3, with 8 bases that match TRBD1. Germline CDR1 is SGHVS and CDR2 is FNYEAQ. With 5 bases clipped from V and 0 bases from J, the junction kept 6 bases outside the gene matches. The CDR3 extends over 16 amino acids. The CDR3 region has the DNA TGTGCCAGCAGCGTACAGGGGGTAAACTCTGGAAACACCATATATTTT. As protein: CASSVQGVNSGNTIYF.

V gene TRBV5-1 combines with J gene TRBJ1-5; weak D call: TRBD1 (6 bases). CDR1 is SGHRS and CDR2 is YFSETQ in the germline V gene. The V and J ends lost 2 bases and 2 bases respectively, with 8 bases between them. This CDR3 is built from 14 residues. The CDR3 sequence is CASSFPGGNQPQHF. DNA of the CDR3: TGCGCCAGCAGCTTCCCAGGGGGCAATCAGCCCCAGCATTTT.

This chain connects TRBV10-3 to TRBJ1-6; possible D gene TRBD1, 6 bases. The V gene lost 5 bases and the J gene lost 8 bases, with 13 bases spanning the gap. The CDR3 spans 14 residues. In germline, CDR1 is ENHRY, CDR2 SYGVKD. In DNA form, the CDR3 reads TGTGCCATCAGTAATAACAGGGACGATTCACCCCTCCACTTT. This translates into CAISNNRDDSPLHF.

The chain combines TRBV19 with TRBJ1-2, with D possibly TRBD1 on 5 matching bases. With 7 bases removed from V and 7 bases from J, the gap between germline ends came to 13 bases. This CDR3 has 12 residues. The germline V gene encodes CDR1 LNHDA and CDR2 SQIVND (reference sequence). The CDR3 is CASTPGRGGYTF. Written as DNA, the CDR3 is TGTGCCAGTACCCCTGGGAGGGGTGGCTACACCTTC. Full variable domain (outside the CDR3, taken from reference TRBV19 and TRBJ1-2): DGGITQSPKYLFRKEGQNVTLSCEQNLNHDAMYWYRQDPGQGLRLIYYSQIVNDFQKGDIAEGYSVSREKKESFPLTVTSAQKNPTAFYLCASTPGRGGYTFGSGTRLTVV.

The V and J genes are TRBV11-2 and TRBJ1-2; the match to TRBD1 covers 7 bases. V dropped 6 bases and J dropped 4; count of bases not matched to a gene: 11. The CDR3 consists of 15 residues. The germline V gene encodes CDR1 SGHAT and CDR2 FQNNGV. CDR3: CASSLSGQASYGYTF. CDR3 nucleotide sequence: TGTGCCAGCAGTCTTTCCGGACAGGCCTCCTATGGCTACACCTTC. The variable domain in full, with the rest retrieved from reference TRBV11-2 and TRBJ1-2, is EAGVAQSPRYKIIEKRQSVAFWCNPISGHATLYWYQQILGQGPKLLIQFQNNGVVDDSQLPKDRFSAERLKGVDSTLKIQPAKLEDSAVYLCASSLSGQASYGYTFGSGTRLTVV.

The chain has TRBV7-2 and TRBJ1-1; a possible D gene is TRBD1 (5 bases). There are 15 residues in the CDR3. Trimming pared 5 bases from V and 4 bases from J, leaving 17 bases between. CDR1 is SGHTA, CDR2 FQGNSA, per germline. DNA for the CDR3: TGTGCCAGCAGCCCCGGACATTCATCTGGCACTGAAGCTTTCTTT. Protein product: CASSPGHSSGTEAFF.

DNA for the CDR3: TGTGCCAGCAGCCTTTGGACAGAGAACGAGCAGTACTTC. It codes for CASSLWTENEQYF. The chain carries TRBV5-4 and TRBJ2-7, with D perhaps matching TRBD1 (6 bases). The CDR3 is 13 residues long. Germline lookup yields CDR1 SGHNT and CDR2 YYREEE (reference sequence). With 4 bases removed from V and 5 bases from J, the gap between germline ends came to 13 bases.

The chain is built from TRBV30 and TRBJ1-1; weak D call: TRBD1 (5 bases). The V and J ends lost 0 bases and 2 bases respectively, with 7 bases between them. Germline V gene lookup returns CDR1 GTSNPN and CDR2 SVGIG (reference sequence). The CDR3 has 13 amino acids. CDR3 DNA: TGTGCCTGGAGTGTGGACACTAACACTGAAGCTTTCTTT. This translates into CAWSVDTNTEAFF.

This clone was detected many times. The rearrangement links TRBV6-4 to TRBJ2-3; 8 bases map to TRBD2. Germline loops: CDR1 MRHNA, CDR2 SNTAGT. V trimming: 5 bases; J trimming: 1 base; junction bases outside the gene matches: 5. The CDR3 totals 15 residues. The CDR3 protein is CASSPTSAGTDTQYF. The CDR3 DNA reads as TGTGCCAGCAGTCCGACTAGCGCGGGCACAGATACGCAGTATTTT.

This chain joins TRBV3-1 (or the pseudogene TRBV3-2) and TRBJ2-4; tentatively, D is TRBD2 (6 bases). V was trimmed by 4 bases and J by 15 bases, leaving 10 bases between them. CDR1 LGHDT and CDR2 YNNKEL come from the germline V gene (reference sequence). This CDR3 contains 10 residues. The CDR3 spells CASSRGDRYF. The CDR3 coding sequence is TGTGCCAGCAGCCGCGGGGATCGGTACTTC.

This chain uses TRBV19 with TRBJ1-1, with 12 bases lining up with TRBD1. The germline gives CDR1 LNHDA, CDR2 SQIVND (reference sequence). V was clipped by 6 bases and J by 5 bases; unmatched bases: 4. The CDR3 is 14 residues long. The CDR3 loop reads CASRGQGARTEAFF. The CDR3 DNA sequence: TGTGCCAGTAGGGGACAGGGGGCAAGGACTGAAGCTTTCTTT.

The chain links TRBV19 to TRBJ1-5, with D tentatively TRBD1 (5 bases). V gave up 4 bases and J gave up 5 bases, with 18 bases separating them. Looked up from germline, CDR1 is LNHDA and CDR2 is SQIVND (reference sequence). This CDR3 is built from 16 residues. The CDR3 nucleotides are TGTGCCAGTAGTAAGGACACACGGTCGCGTCATCAGCCCCAGCATTTT. It encodes CASSKDTRSRHQPQHF.

V and J are TRBV5-4 and TRBJ2-7; D perhaps matches TRBD1 (5 bases). This CDR3 region has 17 residues. V was shortened by 1 base and J by 4 bases, with 21 bases between the two germline ends. The germline gives CDR1 SGHNT, CDR2 YYREEE (reference sequence). The CDR3 loop is CASSLTGHAKADYEQYF. The CDR3 nucleotides read TGTGCCAGCAGCTTGACCGGACACGCCAAGGCGGATTACGAGCAGTACTTC.